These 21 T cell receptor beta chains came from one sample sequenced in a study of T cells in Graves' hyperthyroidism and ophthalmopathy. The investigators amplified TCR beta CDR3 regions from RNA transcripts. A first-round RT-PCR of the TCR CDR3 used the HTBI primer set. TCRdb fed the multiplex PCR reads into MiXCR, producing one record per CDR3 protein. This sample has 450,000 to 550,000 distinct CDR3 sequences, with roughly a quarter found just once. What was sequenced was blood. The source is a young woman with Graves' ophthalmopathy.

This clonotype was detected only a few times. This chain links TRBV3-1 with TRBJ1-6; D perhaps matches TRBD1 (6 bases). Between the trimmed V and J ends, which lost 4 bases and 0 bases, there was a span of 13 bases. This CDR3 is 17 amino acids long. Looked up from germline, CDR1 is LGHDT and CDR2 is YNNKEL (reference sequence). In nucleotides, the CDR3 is TGTGCCAGCAGCCGCTCGACAGGTTTCTCCTATAATTCACCCCTCCACTTT. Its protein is CASSRSTGFSYNSPLHF.

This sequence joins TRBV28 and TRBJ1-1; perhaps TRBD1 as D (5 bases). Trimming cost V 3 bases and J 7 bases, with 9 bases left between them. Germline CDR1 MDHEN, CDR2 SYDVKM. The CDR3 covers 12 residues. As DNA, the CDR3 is TGTGCCAGCAGTTTTTGGGGGAATGAAGCTTTCTTT. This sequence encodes CASSFWGNEAFF. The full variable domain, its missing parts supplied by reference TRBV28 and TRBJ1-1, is DVKVTQSSRYLVKRTGEKVFLECVQDMDHENMFWYRQDPGLGLRLIYFSYDVKMKEKGDIPEGYSVSREKKERFSLILESASTNQTSMYLCASSFWGNEAFFGQGTRLTVV.

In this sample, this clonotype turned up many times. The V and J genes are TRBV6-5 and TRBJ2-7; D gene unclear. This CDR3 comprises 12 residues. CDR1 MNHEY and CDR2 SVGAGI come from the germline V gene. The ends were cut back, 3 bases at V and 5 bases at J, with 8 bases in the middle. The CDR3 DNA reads TGTGCCAGCAGTTATTCTAAGGACGAGCAGTACTTC. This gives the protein CASSYSKDEQYF.

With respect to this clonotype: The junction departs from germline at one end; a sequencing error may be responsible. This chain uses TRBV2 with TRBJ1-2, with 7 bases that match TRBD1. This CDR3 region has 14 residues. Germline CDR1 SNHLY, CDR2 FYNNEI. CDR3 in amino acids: CASCERGGINGYTF. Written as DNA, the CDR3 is TGTGCCAGCTGTGAAAGAGGGGGCATTAATGGCTACACCTTC.

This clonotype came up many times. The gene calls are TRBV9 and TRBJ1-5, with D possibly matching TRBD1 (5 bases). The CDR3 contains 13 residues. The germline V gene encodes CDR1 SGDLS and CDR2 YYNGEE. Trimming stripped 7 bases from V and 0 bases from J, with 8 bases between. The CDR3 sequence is CASGGSSNQPQHF. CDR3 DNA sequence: TGTGCCAGCGGGGGAAGTAGCAATCAGCCCCAGCATTTT.

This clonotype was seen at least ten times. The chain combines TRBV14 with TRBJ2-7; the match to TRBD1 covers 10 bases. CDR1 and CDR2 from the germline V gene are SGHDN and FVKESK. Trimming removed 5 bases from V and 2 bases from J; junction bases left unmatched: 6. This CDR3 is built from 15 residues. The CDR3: CASSGTGDATYEQYF. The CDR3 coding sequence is TGTGCCAGCAGCGGGACAGGGGATGCCACCTACGAGCAGTACTTC.

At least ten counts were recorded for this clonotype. CDR3 in DNA: TGTGCCAGCAGCTTAGGTGCAGGGGCCGAGACCCAGTACTTC. It translates to CASSLGAGAETQYF. The V call is TRBV7-9, the J call TRBJ2-5; a possible D gene is TRBD1 (6 bases). Trimming shortened V by 1 base and J by 5 bases, and 11 bases separated the two germline ends. CDR1 and CDR2 from the germline V gene are SEHNR and FQNEAQ (reference sequence). This CDR3 has 14 amino acids.

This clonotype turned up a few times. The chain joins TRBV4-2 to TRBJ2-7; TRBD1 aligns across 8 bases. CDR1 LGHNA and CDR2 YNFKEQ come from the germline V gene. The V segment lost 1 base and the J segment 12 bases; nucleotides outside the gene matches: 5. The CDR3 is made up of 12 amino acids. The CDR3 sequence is CASSQAQGALYF. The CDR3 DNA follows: TGTGCCAGCAGCCAAGCGCAGGGGGCCTTGTACTTC.

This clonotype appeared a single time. DNA for the CDR3: TGTGCCAGCTCACCGGACAGCACCGGGGAGCTGTTTTTT. Translated, it gives CASSPDSTGELFF. The chain couples TRBV18 to TRBJ2-2; D is perhaps TRBD1 (6 bases). The CDR3 covers 13 residues. Germline V gene data show CDR1 as KGHSH and CDR2 as LQKENI. Trimming pared 3 bases from V and 4 bases from J, leaving 6 bases between.

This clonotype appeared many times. The chain's CDR3 is CASSLGGEKETQYF. DNA of the CDR3: TGCGCCAGCAGCTTGGGGGGGGAAAAAGAGACCCAGTACTTC. J is TRBJ2-5 and V is TRBV5-1; D perhaps matches TRBD2 (6 bases). Looked up from germline, CDR1 is SGHRS and CDR2 is YFSETQ. CDR3 length: 14 residues. V lost 0 bases to trimming and J lost 3 bases, with 9 bases between them.

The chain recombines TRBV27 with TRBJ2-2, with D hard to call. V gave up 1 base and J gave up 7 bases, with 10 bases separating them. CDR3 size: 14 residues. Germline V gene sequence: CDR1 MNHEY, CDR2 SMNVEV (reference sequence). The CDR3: CASSLLFGVGELFF. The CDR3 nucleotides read TGTGCCAGCAGTTTATTGTTTGGAGTCGGGGAGCTGTTTTTT.

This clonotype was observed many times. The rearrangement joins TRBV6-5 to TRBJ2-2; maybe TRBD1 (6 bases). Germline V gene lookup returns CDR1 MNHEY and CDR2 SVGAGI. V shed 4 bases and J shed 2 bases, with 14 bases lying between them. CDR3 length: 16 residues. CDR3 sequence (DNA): TGTGCCAGCAGTTCTCCGGGACACCTTAACACCGGGGAGCTGTTTTTT. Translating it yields CASSSPGHLNTGELFF.

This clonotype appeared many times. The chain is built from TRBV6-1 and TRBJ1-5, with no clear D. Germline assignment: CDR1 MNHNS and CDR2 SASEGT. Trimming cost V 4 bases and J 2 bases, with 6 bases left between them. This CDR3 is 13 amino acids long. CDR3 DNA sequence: TGTGCCAGCAGTGGGCCGGGCAATCAGCCCCAGCATTTT. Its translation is CASSGPGNQPQHF.

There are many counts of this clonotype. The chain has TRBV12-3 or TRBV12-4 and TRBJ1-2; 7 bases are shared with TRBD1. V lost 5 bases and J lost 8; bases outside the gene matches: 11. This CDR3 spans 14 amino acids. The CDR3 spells CASSRQGEARGYTF. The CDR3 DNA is TGTGCCAGCAGTCGACAGGGAGAGGCTAGGGGCTACACCTTC.

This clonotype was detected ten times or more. CDR3 protein: CASSYSGTNSGANVLTF. The CDR3 coding sequence is TGTGCCAGCAGTTACTCCGGGACCAACTCTGGGGCCAACGTCCTGACTTTC. V gene TRBV6-5 combines with J gene TRBJ2-6; D is possibly TRBD1 or TRBD2 (5 bases each). CDR3 length equals 17 residues. Germline V gene sequence: CDR1 MNHEY, CDR2 SVGAGI. The V and J ends lost 0 bases and 0 bases respectively, with 9 bases between them.

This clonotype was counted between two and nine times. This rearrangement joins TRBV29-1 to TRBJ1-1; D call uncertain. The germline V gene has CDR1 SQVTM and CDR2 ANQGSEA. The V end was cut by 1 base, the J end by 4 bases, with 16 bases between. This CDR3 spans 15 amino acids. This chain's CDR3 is CSVEGRRVGGTEAFF. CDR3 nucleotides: TGCAGCGTTGAAGGTCGGCGGGTTGGTGGCACTGAAGCTTTCTTT. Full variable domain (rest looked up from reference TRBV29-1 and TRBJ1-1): SAVISQKPSRDICQRGTSLTIQCQVDSQVTMMFWYRQQPGQSLTLIATANQGSEATYESGFVIDKFPISRPNLTFSTLTVSNMSPEDSSIYLCSVEGRRVGGTEAFFGQGTRLTVV.

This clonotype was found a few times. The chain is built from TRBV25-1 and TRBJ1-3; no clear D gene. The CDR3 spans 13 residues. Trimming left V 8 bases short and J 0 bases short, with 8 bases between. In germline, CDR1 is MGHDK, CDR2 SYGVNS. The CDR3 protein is CASRGYSGNTIYF. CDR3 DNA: TGTGCCAGCCGGGGTTACTCTGGAAACACCATATATTTT.

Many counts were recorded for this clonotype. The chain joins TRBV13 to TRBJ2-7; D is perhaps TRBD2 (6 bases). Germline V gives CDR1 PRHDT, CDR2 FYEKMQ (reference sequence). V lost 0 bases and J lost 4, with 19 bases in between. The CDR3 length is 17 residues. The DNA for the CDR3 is TGTGCCAGCAGCTTAGGGGGACTGGGCTCATACCTATACGAGCAGTACTTC. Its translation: CASSLGGLGSYLYEQYF.

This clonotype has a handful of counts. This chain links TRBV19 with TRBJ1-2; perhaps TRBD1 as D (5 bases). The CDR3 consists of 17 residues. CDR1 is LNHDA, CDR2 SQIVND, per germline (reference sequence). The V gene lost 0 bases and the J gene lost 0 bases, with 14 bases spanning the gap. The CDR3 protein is CASSIDFTGTANYGYTF. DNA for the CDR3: TGTGCCAGTAGTATAGATTTCACAGGAACCGCTAACTATGGCTACACCTTC.

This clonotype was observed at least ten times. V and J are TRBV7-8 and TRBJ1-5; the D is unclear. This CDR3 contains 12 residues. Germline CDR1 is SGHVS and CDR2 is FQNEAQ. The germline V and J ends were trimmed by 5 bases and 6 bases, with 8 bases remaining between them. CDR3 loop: CASSPRGQPQHF. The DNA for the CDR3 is TGTGCCAGCAGCCCACGGGGTCAGCCCCAGCATTTT. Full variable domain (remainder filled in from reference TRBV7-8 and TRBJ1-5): GAGVSQSPRYKVAKRGQDVALRCDPISGHVSLFWYQQALGQGPEFLTYFQNEAQLDKSGLPSDRFFAERPEGSVSTLKIQRTQQEDSAVYLCASSPRGQPQHFGDGTRLSIL.

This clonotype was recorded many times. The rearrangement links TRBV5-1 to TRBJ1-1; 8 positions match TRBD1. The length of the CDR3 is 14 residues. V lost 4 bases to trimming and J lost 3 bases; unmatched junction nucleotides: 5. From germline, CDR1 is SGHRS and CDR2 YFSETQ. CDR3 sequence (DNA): TGCGCCAGCAGCGTACAGGGGGAGGACACTGAAGCTTTCTTT. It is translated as CASSVQGEDTEAFF. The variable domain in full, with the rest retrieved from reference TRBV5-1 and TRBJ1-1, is KAGVTQTPRYLIKTRGQQVTLSCSPISGHRSVSWYQQTPGQGLQFLFEYFSETQRNKGNFPGRFSGRQFSNSRSEMNVSTLELGDSALYLCASSVQGEDTEAFFGQGTRLTVV.